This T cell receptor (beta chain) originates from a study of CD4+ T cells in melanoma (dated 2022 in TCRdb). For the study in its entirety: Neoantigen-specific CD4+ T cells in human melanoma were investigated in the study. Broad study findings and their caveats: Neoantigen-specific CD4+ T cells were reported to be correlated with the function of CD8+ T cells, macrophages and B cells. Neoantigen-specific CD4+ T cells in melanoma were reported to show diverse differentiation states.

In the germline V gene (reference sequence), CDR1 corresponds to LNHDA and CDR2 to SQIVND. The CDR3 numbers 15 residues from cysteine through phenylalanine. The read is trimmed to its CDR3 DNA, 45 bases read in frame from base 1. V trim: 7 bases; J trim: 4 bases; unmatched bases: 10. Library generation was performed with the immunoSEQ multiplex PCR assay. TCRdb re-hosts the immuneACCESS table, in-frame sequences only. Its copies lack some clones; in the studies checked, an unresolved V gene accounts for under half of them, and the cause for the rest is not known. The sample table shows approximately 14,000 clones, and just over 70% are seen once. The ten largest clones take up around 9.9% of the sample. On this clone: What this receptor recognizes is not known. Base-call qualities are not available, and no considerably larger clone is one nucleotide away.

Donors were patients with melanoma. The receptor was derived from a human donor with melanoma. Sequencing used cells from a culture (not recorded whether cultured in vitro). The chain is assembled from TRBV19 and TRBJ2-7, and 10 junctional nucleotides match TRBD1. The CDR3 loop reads CASKRWGQGIYEQYF. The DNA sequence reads TGTGCCAGTAAACGGTGGGGACAGGGGATTTACGAGCAGTACTTC.